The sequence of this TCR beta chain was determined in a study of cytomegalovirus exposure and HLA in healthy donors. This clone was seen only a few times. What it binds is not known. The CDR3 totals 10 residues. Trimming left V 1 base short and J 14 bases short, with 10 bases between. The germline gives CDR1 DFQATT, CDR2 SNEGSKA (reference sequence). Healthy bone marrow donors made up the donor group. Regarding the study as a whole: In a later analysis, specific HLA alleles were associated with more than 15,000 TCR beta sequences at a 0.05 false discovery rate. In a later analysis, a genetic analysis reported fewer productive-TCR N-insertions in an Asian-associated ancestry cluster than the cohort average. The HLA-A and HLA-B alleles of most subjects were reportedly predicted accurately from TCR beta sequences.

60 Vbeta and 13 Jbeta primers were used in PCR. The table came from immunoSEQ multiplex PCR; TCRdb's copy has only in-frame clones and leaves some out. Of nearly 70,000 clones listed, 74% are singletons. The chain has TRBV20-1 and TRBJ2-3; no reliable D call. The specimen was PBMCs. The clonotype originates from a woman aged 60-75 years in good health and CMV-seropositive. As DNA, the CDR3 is TGCAGTGCTAGAGGGCTAGGCATGTATTTT. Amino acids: CSARGLGMYF.